Below are 31 T cell receptor beta chains sequenced from a single sample in a study of identical twins (dated by TCRdb to the mid-2010s). The protocol used for the library was 5' RACE. Sequencing was performed on an Illumina HiSeq 2000. The public reads were reprocessed in TCRdb via fastp at Q25 and MiXCR, keeping in-frame beta chains. Rows with a matching CDR3 protein are joined into one entry that keeps the most common DNA and genes. A total of approximately 470,000 distinct CDR3 sequences appear in this sample, approximately 14% of them only once. The top ten constitute approximately 0.52% of the sample. Separately, the same data were catalogued under a study of yellow fever vaccine responses in identical twins.

The specimen was CD4+ T cells sorted from blood. Source of these receptors: a woman aged 18-29 years in good health.

The chain joins TRBV3-1 to TRBJ1-2, with D perhaps TRBD1 (5 bases). Germline CDR1 and CDR2: LGHDT and YNNKEL (reference sequence). The CDR3 sequence is 16 residues long. V was trimmed by 0 bases and J by 5 bases, leaving 16 bases between them. The CDR3 nucleotides read TGTGCCAGCAGCCAAGATGGGCAGGGACGGGGGTATGGCTACACCTTC. It yields the protein CASSQDGQGRGYGYTF. Using reference TRBV3-1 and TRBJ1-2 for the parts outside the CDR3, the full variable domain is DTAVSQTPKYLVTQMGNDKSIKCEQNLGHDTMYWYKQDSKKFLKIMFSYNNKELIINETVPNRFSPKSPDKAHLNLHINSLELGDSAVYFCASSQDGQGRGYGYTFGSGTRLTVV.

V is TRBV12-3 or TRBV12-4 and J is TRBJ2-4; the D call may be TRBD1 or TRBD2 (5 bases each). The CDR3 loop spans 14 amino acids. Deletions cut 3 bases from V and 5 bases from J, with 11 bases between. CDR3 loop: CASSLGETENIQYF. The CDR3 nucleotides read TGTGCCAGCAGTTTGGGGGAGACGGAAAACATTCAGTACTTC.

Many counts were recorded for this clonotype. The chain is built from TRBV12-3 or TRBV12-4 and TRBJ2-2, with TRBD2 matching 7 bases. CDR3 size: 16 residues. V lost 7 bases to trimming and J lost 6 bases; unmatched junction nucleotides: 14. Here the CDR3 DNA reads TGTGCCAGCAAACCCGGCCTCGCGGGAGTCCCCGGGGAGCTGTTTTTT. Translation: CASKPGLAGVPGELFF.

This clonotype has only a few counts. The rearrangement joins TRBV4-3 to TRBJ2-5; D might be TRBD2 (6 bases). This CDR3 is 14 amino acids long. The germline V and J ends were trimmed by 1 base and 5 bases, with 11 bases remaining between them. CDR1 LGHNA and CDR2 YSLEER come from the germline V gene. CDR3 protein: CASSQAGRGETQYF. The CDR3 DNA follows: TGCGCCAGCAGCCAAGCCGGGAGAGGGGAGACCCAGTACTTC.

This clonotype was seen at least ten times. V and J are TRBV12-3 or TRBV12-4 and TRBJ2-7; 7 bases are shared with TRBD1. This CDR3 is built from 14 residues. The V gene end was trimmed by 2 bases and the J gene end by 2 bases; junction bases not matched to a gene: 3. The CDR3 DNA reads TGTGCCAGCAGTTTACAGGGGGACACCTACGAGCAGTACTTC. Translation gives CASSLQGDTYEQYF.

This clonotype occurred a few times. This chain uses TRBV6-1 with TRBJ1-6; 9 bases align to TRBD1. CDR1 and CDR2 from the germline V gene are MNHNS and SASEGT. With 6 bases clipped from V and 7 bases from J, the junction kept 4 bases outside the gene matches. CDR3 size: 14 residues. The CDR3 is CASRGQGENSPLHF. In DNA, the CDR3 is TGTGCCAGCAGGGGACAGGGAGAGAATTCACCCCTCCACTTT.

This sequence joins TRBV7-8 and TRBJ2-7, with D possibly TRBD2 on 6 matching bases. CDR1 is SGHVS and CDR2 is FQNEAQ in the germline V gene. V dropped 0 bases and J dropped 6 bases, with 21 bases sitting between them. There are 17 residues in the CDR3. CDR3 DNA: TGTGCCAGCAGCTTAGCCCCCTTGACCGGGAGACCACTCGAGCAGTACTTC. Translation: CASSLAPLTGRPLEQYF.

The chain uses TRBV20-1 and TRBJ1-1; 9 nucleotides line up with TRBD1. V dropped 4 bases and J dropped 0; count of bases not matched to a gene: 9. This CDR3 comprises 16 residues. Germline V gives CDR1 DFQATT, CDR2 SNEGSKA (reference sequence). The CDR3 spells CSATTPTGGMNTEAFF. The CDR3 bases are TGCAGTGCTACTACTCCCACAGGGGGCATGAACACTGAAGCTTTCTTT.

The rearrangement joins TRBV20-1 to TRBJ2-7, with D hard to call. The CDR3 contains 14 residues. The ends were cut back, 3 bases at V and 5 bases at J, with 17 bases in the middle. Germline CDR1 and CDR2: DFQATT and SNEGSKA (reference sequence). CDR3 sequence (DNA): TGCAGTGCTAGGGATCCTAGGAGAGTCCACGAGCAGTACTTC. The encoded protein is CSARDPRRVHEQYF.

This clonotype was seen more than once but under ten times. J is TRBJ2-5 and V is TRBV24-1, with 9 bases aligning to TRBD1. The CDR3 contains 12 residues. CDR1 and CDR2 from the germline V gene are KGHDR and SFDVKD. V shed 9 bases and J 5 bases; nucleotides not matched to a gene: 3. The CDR3 sequence: CATGDRVETQYF. Written as DNA, the CDR3 is TGTGCCACCGGGGACAGGGTGGAGACCCAGTACTTC.

This clonotype was observed many times. V usage is TRBV12-3 or TRBV12-4 and J usage is TRBJ2-1; D unclear. This CDR3 has 10 residues. V was cut by 3 bases and J by 10 bases, with 4 bases left in between. The CDR3 spells CASSLGEQFF. The CDR3 DNA follows: TGTGCCAGCAGTTTGGGGGAGCAGTTCTTC.

V is TRBV20-1 and J is TRBJ2-3, with D uncertain. The length of the CDR3 is 16 residues. The ends were cut back, 3 bases at V and 0 bases at J, with 16 bases in the middle. Germline loops: CDR1 DFQATT, CDR2 SNEGSKA (reference sequence). DNA for the CDR3: TGCAGTGCTAGTAGAGGAAAGGCGACTAGCACAGATACGCAGTATTTT. This encodes CSASRGKATSTDTQYF.

This clonotype was seen more than once but under ten times. This chain joins TRBV28 and TRBJ2-7, with TRBD2 matching 8 bases. CDR3 length: 15 residues. J lost 0 bases, V lost 2 bases, and 3 bases had no gene match. Germline V gene sequence: CDR1 MDHEN, CDR2 SYDVKM. The CDR3 sequence is CASSLAGGRSYEQYF. DNA of the CDR3: TGTGCCAGCAGTTTAGCGGGAGGTCGCTCCTACGAGCAGTACTTC.

A few counts support this clonotype. J is TRBJ2-1 and V is TRBV9, with a tentative D call TRBD2 (5 bases). The CDR3 length is 17 residues. Trimming stripped 3 bases from V and 0 bases from J, with 16 bases between. Per germline, CDR1 SGDLS and CDR2 YYNGEE. CDR3 in amino acids: CASSAAGGISSYNEQFF. The CDR3 DNA reads TGTGCCAGCAGCGCCGCAGGAGGCATCAGCTCCTACAATGAGCAGTTCTTC.

This chain uses TRBV20-1 with TRBJ2-1, with no clear D. The CDR3 is made up of 13 amino acids. The germline V gene has CDR1 DFQATT and CDR2 SNEGSKA (reference sequence). V was pared by 5 bases and J by 3 bases, with 11 bases between. The CDR3 reads CSAFRAHYNEQFF. CDR3 coding DNA: TGCAGTGCTTTCCGGGCCCACTACAATGAGCAGTTCTTC.

V gene TRBV20-1 combines with J gene TRBJ2-5, with 13 bases identical to TRBD2. Trimming took 5 bases from V and 0 from J; bases not matched to a gene: 3. The germline gives CDR1 DFQATT, CDR2 SNEGSKA (reference sequence). The CDR3 is made up of 15 amino acids. CDR3 amino acids: CSAGLAGANQETQYF. CDR3 sequence (DNA): TGCAGTGCTGGACTAGCGGGAGCTAACCAAGAGACCCAGTACTTC.

V is TRBV6-1 and J is TRBJ2-5; D unresolved. V shed 6 bases and J shed 1 base, with 18 bases lying between them. Germline V gene sequence: CDR1 MNHNS, CDR2 SASEGT. This CDR3 has 16 amino acids. The CDR3: CASSAERARSQETQYF. The CDR3 nucleotides are TGTGCCAGCAGCGCCGAAAGGGCGCGGAGCCAAGAGACCCAGTACTTC.

The chain carries TRBV15 and TRBJ2-7; 10 nucleotides agree with TRBD1. The V and J ends lost 5 bases and 7 bases, in that order; junction bases with no gene match: 11. The CDR3 is made up of 15 amino acids. CDR1 and CDR2 from the germline V gene are LNHNV and YYDKDF (reference sequence). The CDR3 nucleotides read TGTGCCACCAGCTTGAGGCGACAGGGGGCCTGGGAGCAGTACTTC. Its protein is CATSLRRQGAWEQYF.

This clonotype was counted only a few times. This sequence joins TRBV29-1 and TRBJ2-5, with TRBD1 matching 7 bases. The CDR3 is made up of 12 amino acids. Germline assignment: CDR1 SQVTM and CDR2 ANQGSEA. CDR3 nucleotide sequence: TGCAGTTTAAGGGGGCCCCAAGAGACCCAGTACTTC. Translation gives CSLRGPQETQYF.

This clonotype was seen only a few times. The CDR3 region is CASSSERTGQAFF. Written as DNA, the CDR3 is TGTGCCAGCAGTAGCGAAAGGACGGGCCAAGCTTTCTTT. J is TRBJ1-1 and V is TRBV2; unclear D gene. The V gene's germline CDR1 is SNHLY and CDR2 FYNNEI. This CDR3 is 13 amino acids long. Trimming cost V 5 bases and J 9 bases, with 16 bases left between them.

The genes are TRBV2 and TRBJ2-1; TRBD1 aligns across 9 bases. Germline V gene sequence: CDR1 SNHLY, CDR2 FYNNEI. The CDR3 has 13 amino acids. Trimming at V came to 7 bases and at J to 6 bases, leaving 4 bases not matched to a gene. The CDR3 loop reads CASIQDRGNEQFF. CDR3 DNA: TGTGCCAGCATCCAGGACAGGGGCAATGAGCAGTTCTTC.

As for this clonotype: This clone may be a read error of a much larger clone one base away. In this CDR3 the conserved last residue, phenylalanine or tryptophan, is missing, so a read error is likely. V and J are TRBV7-9 and TRBJ2-3, with a weak D call TRBD2 (6 bases). The CDR3 spans 15 residues. Germline V gene data show CDR1 as SEHNR and CDR2 as FQNEAQ (reference sequence). V was shortened by 6 bases and J by 3 bases, with 16 bases between the two germline ends. The CDR3 sequence: CASSPSRRDTDTQYL. In DNA form, the CDR3 reads TGTGCCAGCAGTCCCTCTAGGCGGGATACAGATACGCAGTATCTT.

The chain joins TRBV5-1 to TRBJ2-3, with TRBD2 matching 9 bases. The CDR3 is 16 residues long. With V trimmed by 0 bases and J by 4 bases, 6 bases remained unmatched. Germline V gene data show CDR1 as SGHRS and CDR2 as YFSETQ. In DNA form, the CDR3 reads TGCGCCAGCAGCTTGGATGGCGGGGGGGCCTCAGATACGCAGTATTTT. It is translated as CASSLDGGGASDTQYF.

This clonotype came up a few times. The chain is built from TRBV9 and TRBJ2-3, with TRBD1 as a possible D gene (6 bases). Looked up from germline, CDR1 is SGDLS and CDR2 is YYNGEE. The ends were cut back, 2 bases at V and 4 bases at J, with 11 bases in the middle. The CDR3 is made up of 14 amino acids. CDR3: CASSVRGSADTQYF. For the CDR3, the DNA is TGTGCCAGCAGCGTTAGGGGGTCGGCAGATACGCAGTATTTT.

This chain uses TRBV7-2 with TRBJ2-7, with 11 bases lining up with TRBD1. V trimming: 5 bases; J trimming: 6 bases; junction bases outside the gene matches: 9. The CDR3 totals 15 residues. Germline V CDR1 and CDR2: SGHTA, FQGNSA. The CDR3: CASSPGGTGGSEQYF. CDR3 bases: TGTGCCAGCAGCCCCGGTGGGACAGGGGGTAGCGAGCAGTACTTC.

Many counts were recorded for this clonotype. The chain recombines TRBV12-3 or TRBV12-4 with TRBJ2-4, with 7 bases matching TRBD1. V gave up 7 bases and J gave up 3 bases; unmatched junction bases: 9. The CDR3 is 15 amino acids. In DNA, the CDR3 is TGTGCCAGCACTACCGGACAGGTCGACAAAAACATTCAGTACTTC. Amino acids: CASTTGQVDKNIQYF.

The chain employs TRBV12-3 or TRBV12-4 and TRBJ2-5; maybe TRBD2 (6 bases). The V end lost 5 bases, the J end lost 5 bases, and 15 bases lay between the germline ends. The CDR3 length is 14 residues. In nucleotides, the CDR3 is TGTGCCAGCAGTCCCTTGACGGGAGTGGAGACCCAGTACTTC. It is translated as CASSPLTGVETQYF.

This clonotype was recorded a few times. The J gene is TRBJ2-7, the V gene TRBV6-2 or TRBV6-3, with 7 bases fitting TRBD1. Germline CDR1 reads MNHEY; CDR2 reads SVGEGT. The CDR3 runs 15 residues. J lost 2 bases, V lost 7 bases, and 11 bases had no gene match. This CDR3 reads CASTPGQAGTYEQYF. The DNA of the CDR3 is TGTGCCAGCACCCCAGGACAGGCCGGAACCTACGAGCAGTACTTC.

Ten or more counts support this clonotype. The chain employs TRBV12-3 or TRBV12-4 and TRBJ2-1; 7 positions match TRBD1. With 7 bases clipped from V and 2 bases from J, the junction kept 5 bases outside the gene matches. CDR3 length: 14 amino acids. CDR3 protein: CASTRTGTYNEQFF. The CDR3 DNA follows: TGTGCCAGCACTCGGACAGGAACCTACAATGAGCAGTTCTTC.

J is TRBJ2-1 and V is TRBV7-2, with 7 bases lining up with TRBD2. Germline V CDR1 and CDR2: SGHTA, FQGNSA. The CDR3 sequence is 15 residues long. Unmatched junction bases numbered 10, after V lost 7 bases and J lost 4 bases. The CDR3 protein is CASIEEAGLYNEQFF. The CDR3, as DNA: TGTGCCAGCATTGAGGAAGCGGGACTTTACAATGAGCAGTTCTTC.

This clonotype was counted ten times or more. This sequence joins TRBV12-3 or TRBV12-4 and TRBJ2-1; possibly TRBD1 or TRBD2 for D (5 bases each). V gave up 5 bases and J gave up 6 bases, with 11 bases separating them. The CDR3 covers 13 residues. In DNA, the CDR3 is TGTGCCAGCAGTCGGGGCCCCCCCAATGAGCAGTTCTTC. Protein: CASSRGPPNEQFF.